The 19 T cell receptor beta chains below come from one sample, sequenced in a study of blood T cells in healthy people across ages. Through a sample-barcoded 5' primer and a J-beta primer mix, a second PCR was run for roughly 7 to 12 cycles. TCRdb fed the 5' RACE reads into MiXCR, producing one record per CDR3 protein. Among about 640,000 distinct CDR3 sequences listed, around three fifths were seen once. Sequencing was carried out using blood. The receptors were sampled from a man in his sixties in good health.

The CDR3 region is CASRPTSGGSFETQYF. DNA of the CDR3: TGTGCCAGCAGGCCCACCAGCGGGGGGAGCTTTGAGACCCAGTACTTC. This chain uses TRBV12-3 or TRBV12-4 with TRBJ2-5; 9 bases match TRBD2. This CDR3 region has 16 residues. V lost 6 bases and J lost 5; bases outside the gene matches: 13.

CDR3 sequence (DNA): TGTGCCAGCATCGAAGGGGAGGACACTGAAGCTTTCTTT. This translates into CASIEGEDTEAFF. This chain joins TRBV2 and TRBJ1-1; D might be TRBD1 (5 bases). Looked up from germline, CDR1 is SNHLY and CDR2 is FYNNEI. Trimming took 7 bases from V and 3 from J, leaving 12 bases between them. This CDR3 is 13 amino acids long.

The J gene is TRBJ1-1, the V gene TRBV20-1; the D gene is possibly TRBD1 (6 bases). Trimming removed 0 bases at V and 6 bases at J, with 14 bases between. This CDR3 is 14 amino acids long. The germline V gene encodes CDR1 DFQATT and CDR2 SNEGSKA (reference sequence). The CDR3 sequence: CSARDRYWTAEAFF. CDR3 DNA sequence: TGCAGTGCTAGAGATCGTTATTGGACAGCTGAAGCTTTCTTT.

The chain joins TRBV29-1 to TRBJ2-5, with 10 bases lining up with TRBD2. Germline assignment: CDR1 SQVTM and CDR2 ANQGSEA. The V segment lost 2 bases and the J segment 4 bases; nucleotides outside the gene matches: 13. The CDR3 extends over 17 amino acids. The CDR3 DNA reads TGCAGCGTTGAATCGCGGGCTAGCGGGAGATGGGGAGAGACCCAGTACTTC. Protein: CSVESRASGRWGETQYF.

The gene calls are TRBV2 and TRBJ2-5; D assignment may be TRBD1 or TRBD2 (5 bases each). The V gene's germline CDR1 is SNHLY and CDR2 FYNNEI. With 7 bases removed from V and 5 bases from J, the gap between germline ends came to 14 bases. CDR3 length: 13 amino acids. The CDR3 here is CASNWDPAETQYF. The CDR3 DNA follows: TGTGCCAGCAACTGGGACCCTGCGGAGACCCAGTACTTC.

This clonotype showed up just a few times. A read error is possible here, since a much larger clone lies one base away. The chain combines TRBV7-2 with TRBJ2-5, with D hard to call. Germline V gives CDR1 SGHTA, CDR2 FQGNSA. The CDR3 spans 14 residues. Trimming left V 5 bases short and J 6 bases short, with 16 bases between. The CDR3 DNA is TGTGCCAGCAGCGCGACCGTGGCCCATAAGACCCAGTACTTC. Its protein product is CASSATVAHKTQYF.

CDR3: CASRSTEGTEAFF. The CDR3 DNA follows: TGTGCCAGCAGGTCTACAGAAGGCACTGAAGCTTTCTTT. V and J are TRBV7-9 and TRBJ1-1; D gene unclear. The germline V gene encodes CDR1 SEHNR and CDR2 FQNEAQ (reference sequence). The CDR3 contains 13 residues. Trimming pared 6 bases from V and 4 bases from J, leaving 12 bases between.

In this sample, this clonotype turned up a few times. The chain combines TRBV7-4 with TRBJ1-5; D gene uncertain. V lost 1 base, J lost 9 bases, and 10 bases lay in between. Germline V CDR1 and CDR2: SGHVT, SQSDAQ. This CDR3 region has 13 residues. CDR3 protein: CASSLDPMGPQHF. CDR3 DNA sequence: TGTGCCAGCAGCTTAGATCCCATGGGGCCCCAGCATTTT. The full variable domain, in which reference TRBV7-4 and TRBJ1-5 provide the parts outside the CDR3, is GAGVSQSPRYKVAKRGRDVALRCDSISGHVTLYWYRQTLGQGSEVLTYSQSDAQRDKSGRPSGRFSAERPERSVSTLKIQRTEQGDSAVYLCASSLDPMGPQHFGDGTRLSIL.

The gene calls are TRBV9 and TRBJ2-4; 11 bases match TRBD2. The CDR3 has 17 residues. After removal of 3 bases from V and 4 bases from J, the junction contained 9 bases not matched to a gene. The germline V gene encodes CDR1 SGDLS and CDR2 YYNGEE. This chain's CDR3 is CASSGEPGTSGKNIQYF. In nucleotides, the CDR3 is TGTGCCAGCAGCGGAGAACCCGGGACTAGCGGTAAAAACATTCAGTACTTC. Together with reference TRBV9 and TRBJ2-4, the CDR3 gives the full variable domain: DSGVTQTPKHLITATGQRVTLRCSPRSGDLSVYWYQQSLDQGLQFLIQYYNGEERAKGNILERFSAQQFPDLHSELNLSSLELGDSALYFCASSGEPGTSGKNIQYFGAGTRLSVL.

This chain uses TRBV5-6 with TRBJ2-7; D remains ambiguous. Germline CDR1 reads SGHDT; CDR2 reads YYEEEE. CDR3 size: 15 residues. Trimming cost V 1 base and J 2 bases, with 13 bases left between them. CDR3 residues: CASSLFPRSTYEQYF. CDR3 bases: TGTGCCAGCAGCTTGTTCCCCAGGTCGACCTACGAGCAGTACTTC. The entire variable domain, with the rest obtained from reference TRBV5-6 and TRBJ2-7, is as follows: DAGVTQSPTHLIKTRGQQVTLRCSPKSGHDTVSWYQQALGQGPQFIFQYYEEEERQRGNFPDRFSGHQFPNYSSELNVNALLLGDSALYLCASSLFPRSTYEQYFGPGTRLTVT.

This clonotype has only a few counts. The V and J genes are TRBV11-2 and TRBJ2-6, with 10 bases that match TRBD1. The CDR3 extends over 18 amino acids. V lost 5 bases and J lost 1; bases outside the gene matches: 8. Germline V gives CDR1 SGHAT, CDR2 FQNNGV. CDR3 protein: CASSLRRDRGSGANVLTF. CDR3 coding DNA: TGTGCCAGCAGCCTCCGCCGGGACAGGGGATCTGGGGCCAACGTCCTGACTTTC.

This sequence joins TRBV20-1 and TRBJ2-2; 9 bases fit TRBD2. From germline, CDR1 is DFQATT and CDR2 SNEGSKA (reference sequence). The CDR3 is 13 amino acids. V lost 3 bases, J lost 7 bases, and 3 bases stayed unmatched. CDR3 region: CSARATSGGELFF. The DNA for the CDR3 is TGCAGTGCTAGGGCGACTAGCGGCGGGGAGCTGTTTTTT.

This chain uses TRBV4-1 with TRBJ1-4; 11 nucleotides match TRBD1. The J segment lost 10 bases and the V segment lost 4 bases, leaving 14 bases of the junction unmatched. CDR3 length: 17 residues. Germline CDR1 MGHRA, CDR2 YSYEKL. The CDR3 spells CASSPQSFPGQGGKLFF. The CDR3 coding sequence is TGCGCCAGCAGCCCCCAGAGTTTTCCGGGACAGGGGGGAAAACTGTTTTTT.

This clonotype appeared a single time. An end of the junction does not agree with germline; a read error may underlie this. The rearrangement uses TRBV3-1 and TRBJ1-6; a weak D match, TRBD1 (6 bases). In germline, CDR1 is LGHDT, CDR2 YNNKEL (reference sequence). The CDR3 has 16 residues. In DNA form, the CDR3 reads TGTCCCAGCAGCCCCGGTTCGAGCAGGGGCAATTCACCCCTCCACTTT. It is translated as CPSSPGSSRGNSPLHF.

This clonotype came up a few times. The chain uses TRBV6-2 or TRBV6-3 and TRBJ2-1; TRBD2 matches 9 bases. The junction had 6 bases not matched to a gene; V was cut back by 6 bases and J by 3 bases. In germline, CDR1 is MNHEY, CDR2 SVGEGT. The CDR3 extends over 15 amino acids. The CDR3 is CASRRAGGLYNEQFF. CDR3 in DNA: TGTGCCAGCAGAAGAGCGGGGGGTCTCTACAATGAGCAGTTCTTC.

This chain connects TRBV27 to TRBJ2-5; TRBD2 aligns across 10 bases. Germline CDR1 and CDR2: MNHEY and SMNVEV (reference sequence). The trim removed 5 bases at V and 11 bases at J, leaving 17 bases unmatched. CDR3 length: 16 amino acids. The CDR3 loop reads CASSPRRPSGGREQYF. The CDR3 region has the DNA TGTGCCAGCAGTCCCAGGCGGCCTAGCGGGGGCAGGGAGCAGTACTTC.

The CDR3 DNA is TGCGCCAGCAGCTTGAACGCGGGACTAGGGGGGGAGCTGTTTTTT. It specifies CASSLNAGLGGELFF. The chain joins TRBV5-1 to TRBJ2-2; 8 nucleotides match TRBD2. Germline loops: CDR1 SGHRS, CDR2 YFSETQ. This CDR3 comprises 15 residues. Trimming at V came to 1 base and at J to 8 bases, leaving 7 bases not matched to a gene.

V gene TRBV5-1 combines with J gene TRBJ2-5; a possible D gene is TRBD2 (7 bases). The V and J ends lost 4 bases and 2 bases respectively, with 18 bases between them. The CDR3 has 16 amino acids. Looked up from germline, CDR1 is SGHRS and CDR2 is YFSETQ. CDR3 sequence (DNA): TGCGCCAGCAGCCTCCCGCCGGGGGGCACTCAAGAGACCCAGTACTTC. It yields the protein CASSLPPGGTQETQYF.

CDR3 in DNA: TGTGCCAGCAGCCATCCCAACGAGCCCGGGACTAACTATGGCTACACCTTC. Translated, it gives CASSHPNEPGTNYGYTF. The J gene is TRBJ1-2, the V gene TRBV4-2; the D is unclear. Germline V CDR1 and CDR2: LGHNA, YNFKEQ. With 3 bases removed from V and 0 bases from J, the gap between germline ends came to 17 bases. The CDR3 loop spans 17 amino acids.